The 21 T cell receptor beta chains given below trace back to one sample, sequenced in a study of shared clonotypes between healthy human individuals. CD45RO-negative cells were positively selected for CCR7, leaving out terminally differentiated effector memory CD45RA+ cells. Produced via immunoSEQ multiplex PCR; TCRdb's table is partial and in-frame only. The sample includes about 600,000 clones, roughly 98% of them seen just once. What was sequenced was naive CD8+ T cells sorted from blood. Receptor source: a man between 25 and 39 years old in good health.

This chain joins TRBV29-1 and TRBJ1-2, with 10 bases lining up with TRBD1. J lost 5 bases, V lost 8 bases, and 11 bases had no gene match. CDR3 length equals 14 residues. From germline, CDR1 is SQVTM and CDR2 ANQGSEA. CDR3 bases: TGCAGCACTCCCGAGGGACAGGGGCGGTATGGCTACACCTTC. Translating it yields CSTPEGQGRYGYTF.

V and J are TRBV15 and TRBJ2-7, with 7 positions matching TRBD1. CDR3 length: 16 amino acids. V lost 1 base, J lost 5 bases, and 11 bases stayed unmatched. Germline-derived CDR1 and CDR2 are LNHNV and YYDKDF (reference sequence). CDR3 region: CATSRVRQGNEDEQYF. The CDR3 nucleotides read TGTGCCACCAGCAGAGTCCGACAGGGAAACGAGGACGAGCAGTACTTC. The full variable domain, completed using reference TRBV15 and TRBJ2-7, is DAMVIQNPRYQVTQFGKPVTLSCSQTLNHNVMYWYQQKSSQAPKLLFHYYDKDFNNEADTPDNFQSRRPNTSFCFLDIRSPGLGDTAMYLCATSRVRQGNEDEQYFGPGTRLTVT.

The chain carries TRBV7-9 and TRBJ1-2, with D hard to call. Trimming took off 8 bases at V and 0 bases at J, with 10 bases between the two ends. Germline-derived CDR1 and CDR2 are SEHNR and FQNEAQ (reference sequence). The CDR3 sequence is 13 residues long. The DNA for the CDR3 is TGTGCCAGCTCCCCCGCTACTAACTATGGCTACACCTTC. Translation gives CASSPATNYGYTF. The whole variable domain, filled in from reference TRBV7-9 and TRBJ1-2, reads DTGVSQNPRHKITKRGQNVTFRCDPISEHNRLYWYRQTLGQGPEFLTYFQNEAQLEKSRLLSDRFSAERPKGSFSTLEIQRTEQGDSAMYLCASSPATNYGYTFGSGTRLTVV.

The V and J genes are TRBV7-3 and TRBJ2-3; D assignment may be TRBD1 or TRBD2 (6 bases each). Trimming left V 5 bases short and J 0 bases short, with 12 bases between. The CDR3 is 15 amino acids. Germline CDR1 and CDR2: SGHTA and FQGTGA. CDR3 DNA sequence: TGTGCCAGCAGCATAGTAGGGGGGAGCACAGATACGCAGTATTTT. Translated, it gives CASSIVGGSTDTQYF.

The V and J genes are TRBV30 and TRBJ2-7, with 12 bases identical to TRBD1. The germline V gene has CDR1 GTSNPN and CDR2 SVGIG (reference sequence). V shed 2 bases and J 4 bases; nucleotides not matched to a gene: 3. This CDR3 spans 14 amino acids. CDR3 region: CAWSQGQGAYEQYF. The DNA for the CDR3 is TGTGCCTGGAGTCAGGGACAGGGGGCTTACGAGCAGTACTTC.

V gene TRBV7-9 combines with J gene TRBJ2-3; tentatively, D is TRBD2 (6 bases). CDR1 is SEHNR, CDR2 FQNEAQ, per germline (reference sequence). The CDR3 is made up of 16 amino acids. The ends were cut back, 6 bases at V and 1 base at J, with 17 bases in the middle. The CDR3 DNA sequence: TGTGCCAGCAGATCCCGGGGGAGCGGAGGCACAGATACGCAGTATTTT. It codes for CASRSRGSGGTDTQYF.

This clone has just one count. This chain connects TRBV7-9 to TRBJ2-3; weak D call: TRBD2 (7 bases). Germline loops: CDR1 SEHNR, CDR2 FQNEAQ (reference sequence). V was clipped by 5 bases and J by 2 bases, with 17 bases between them. The CDR3 contains 16 residues. CDR3 coding DNA: TGTGCCAGCAGCCCTCCGGGGGGCCCCAACACAGATACGCAGTATTTT. Translating gives CASSPPGGPNTDTQYF.

This rearrangement joins TRBV15 to TRBJ1-5, with D perhaps TRBD1 (5 bases). The V gene's germline CDR1 is LNHNV and CDR2 YYDKDF (reference sequence). This CDR3 spans 16 amino acids. V was shortened by 3 bases and J by 1 base, with 13 bases between the two germline ends. The CDR3 spells CATSRGPPGSNQPQHF. The DNA for the CDR3 is TGTGCCACCAGCAGGGGCCCTCCAGGGAGCAATCAGCCCCAGCATTTT.

The chain is built from TRBV9 and TRBJ1-2, with 8 bases fitting TRBD1. Germline V gene data show CDR1 as SGDLS and CDR2 as YYNGEE. V lost 4 bases to trimming and J lost 5 bases; unmatched junction nucleotides: 13. This CDR3 contains 16 residues. The CDR3 sequence is CASSFPRGQGGYGYTF. Written as DNA, the CDR3 is TGTGCCAGCAGCTTCCCGCGTGGACAGGGAGGGTATGGCTACACCTTC. Combining the CDR3 with reference TRBV9 and TRBJ1-2 gives the whole variable domain DSGVTQTPKHLITATGQRVTLRCSPRSGDLSVYWYQQSLDQGLQFLIQYYNGEERAKGNILERFSAQQFPDLHSELNLSSLELGDSALYFCASSFPRGQGGYGYTFGSGTRLTVV.

The V gene is TRBV29-1, the J gene TRBJ2-1, with D maybe TRBD1 (6 bases). CDR3 length: 16 residues. The germline V and J ends were trimmed by 7 bases and 0 bases, with 19 bases remaining between them. The germline CDR1 and CDR2 sequences are SQVTM and ANQGSEA. The CDR3 DNA reads as TGCAGCGCAAGAGGGGGACACCTAAGCTCCTACAATGAGCAGTTCTTC. Protein: CSARGGHLSSYNEQFF.

Concerning this clone itself: At the DNA level, this CDR3 is encoded by other sequences in the same sample as well. The V and J genes are TRBV27 and TRBJ1-2, with D maybe TRBD1 (5 bases). The CDR3 contains 11 residues. Per germline, CDR1 MNHEY and CDR2 SMNVEV (reference sequence). V dropped 5 bases and J dropped 8 bases, with 9 bases sitting between them. The chain's CDR3 is CASSPGYGYTF. The CDR3 DNA follows: TGTGCCAGCAGTCCAGGGTACGGCTACACCTTC.

This sequence joins TRBV15 and TRBJ2-3; no definite D call. The CDR3 is made up of 15 amino acids. V gave up 3 bases and J gave up 2 bases, with 12 bases separating them. From germline, CDR1 is LNHNV and CDR2 YYDKDF (reference sequence). The CDR3 region is CATSSYRGPTDTQYF. The DNA for the CDR3 is TGTGCCACCAGCAGTTACAGAGGACCCACAGATACGCAGTATTTT.

The rearrangement uses TRBV2 and TRBJ2-1, with D hard to call. V shed 4 bases and J shed 1 base, with 5 bases lying between them. Germline V CDR1 and CDR2: SNHLY, FYNNEI. The CDR3 loop spans 13 amino acids. Here the CDR3 reads CASSATSYNEQFF. Here the CDR3 DNA reads TGTGCCAGCAGTGCTACTTCCTACAATGAGCAGTTCTTC.

The chain has TRBV29-1 and TRBJ2-1; D is ambiguous. This CDR3 is 15 amino acids long. Per germline, CDR1 SQVTM and CDR2 ANQGSEA. The CDR3, as DNA: TGCAGTGCCGACCCCGCACTACCCTCCTACAATGAGCAGTTCTTC. Translated: CSADPALPSYNEQFF.

J is TRBJ2-1 and V is TRBV5-1; 8 positions match TRBD2. Germline lookup yields CDR1 SGHRS and CDR2 YFSETQ. This CDR3 is built from 16 residues. V lost 2 bases to trimming and J lost 4 bases; unmatched junction nucleotides: 8. CDR3 nucleotides: TGCGCCAGCAGCTTATCGGGACTAGGTGGATACAATGAGCAGTTCTTC. This codes for CASSLSGLGGYNEQFF.

The chain carries TRBV9 and TRBJ2-7; possibly TRBD1 or TRBD2 for D (6 bases each). Trimming removed 0 bases from V and 0 bases from J, with 16 bases in between. CDR1 is SGDLS, CDR2 YYNGEE, per germline. The CDR3 length is 17 residues. CDR3 nucleotides: TGTGCCAGCAGCGTAGGTAGCGGACAGTTGAACTCCTACGAGCAGTACTTC. Translated, it gives CASSVGSGQLNSYEQYF.

This rearrangement joins TRBV10-3 to TRBJ2-7; 9 positions match TRBD2. V was pared by 3 bases and J by 4 bases, with 7 bases of the junction left unmatched. CDR1 ENHRY and CDR2 SYGVKD come from the germline V gene. CDR3 length: 15 residues. The CDR3 loop reads CAISDISGSLYEQYF. CDR3 DNA sequence: TGTGCCATCAGTGATATTAGCGGGAGTTTGTACGAGCAGTACTTC.

In its sample, this clone was seen once. The identical CDR3 is also encoded by other nucleotide sequences in the sample. The rearrangement links TRBV19 to TRBJ2-7, with 10 bases lining up with TRBD1. CDR1 is LNHDA and CDR2 is SQIVND in the germline V gene (reference sequence). The CDR3 loop spans 12 amino acids. Losses at the gene ends were 5 bases for V and 6 bases for J; bases not matched to a gene: 1. In DNA, the CDR3 is TGTGCCAGTAGTGGGACAGGGGTCGAGCAGTACTTC. Translated: CASSGTGVEQYF.

The chain uses TRBV19 and TRBJ2-2; D gene unclear. Trimming took off 1 base at V and 0 bases at J, with 3 bases between the two ends. CDR1 and CDR2 (germline): LNHDA, SQIVND (reference sequence). The CDR3 sequence is 14 residues long. CDR3: CASSIAPNTGELFF. For the CDR3, the DNA is TGTGCCAGTAGTATAGCACCGAACACCGGGGAGCTGTTTTTT.

V is TRBV6-5 and J is TRBJ1-1, with 7 bases aligning to TRBD1. The CDR3 runs to 13 residues. V trimming: 6 bases; J trimming: 6 bases; junction bases outside the gene matches: 7. CDR1 is MNHEY and CDR2 is SVGAGI in the germline V gene. This CDR3 is CASRSQGLAEAFF. In nucleotides, the CDR3 is TGTGCCAGCAGATCACAGGGGTTGGCTGAAGCTTTCTTT.

The chain combines TRBV9 with TRBJ1-2, with TRBD1 matching 7 bases. Trimming took 4 bases from V and 6 from J; bases not matched to a gene: 9. CDR1 is SGDLS, CDR2 YYNGEE, per germline. This CDR3 has 14 amino acids. CDR3 sequence: CASSSTGTANGYTF. For the CDR3, the DNA is TGTGCCAGCAGCTCAACCGGGACAGCGAATGGCTACACCTTC.